The present TCR beta chain was sequenced within a study of spatial heterogeneity in lung cancer. The ends were cut back, 1 base at V and 13 bases at J, with 14 bases in the middle. Germline loops: CDR1 SGHDN, CDR2 FVKESK. This CDR3 comprises 14 residues. General study results and limits: It was found that expanded intratumoral alpha and beta TCR counts tracked tumor mutation counts.

This clonotype was detected many times. The target antigen is unknown. TCRdb used MiXCR to reprocess the 5' RACE reads, holding one entry per CDR3 protein. The table has under 7,500 distinct CDR3 sequences, roughly 15% seen once. Time point specified: sample taken at primary tumor resection. This chain connects TRBV14 to TRBJ1-6; tentatively, D is TRBD1 (5 bases). Sequencing used lung tumor tissue, obtained at surgery. The clonotype comes from a male donor with early-stage non-small cell lung cancer. The CDR3 protein is CASSQGGYAMPLHF. The CDR3 DNA follows: TGTGCCAGCAGCCAAGGGGGGTACGCTATGCCCCTCCACTTT.